The rows below give T cell receptor beta chains drawn from one sample of a study of blood T cell repertoires in COVID-19. The method was immunoSEQ multiplex PCR; TCRdb's version includes in-frame clones alone and lacks a portion of them. This table holds under 250,000 clones, around 83% found once. Sequences were obtained from peripheral blood. These receptors were obtained from a woman in her forties or fifties with acute or convalescent COVID-19. Each CDR3 is given with its conserved first and last residue. The order of the fields is J gene, V gene, CDR3 protein.

TRBJ2-7 TRBV19 CASSRTAFSYEQYF
TRBJ1-1 TRBV27 CASSPSTEVNTEAFF
TRBJ2-1 TRBV24-1 CATGEAGQGAYNEQFF
TRBJ1-2 TRBV4-1 CASSQEAYGYTF
TRBJ2-1 TRBV6-1 CASSAGGASFYNEQFF
TRBJ2-7 TRBV6-5 CASSYSTDRGRNEQYF
TRBJ2-1 TRBV7-2 CASSLKGSLNEQFF
TRBJ2-5 TRBV5-3 CARSPGQSMYQETQYF
TRBJ2-3 TRBV6-6 CASAKSAGVGTDTQYF
TRBJ1-1 TRBV5-4 CASSWWGVNTEAFF
TRBJ2-3 TRBV2 CASGTSGTDTQYF
TRBJ2-7 TRBV11-3 CASSLGVGGYEQYF
TRBJ1-4 TRBV9 CASSGQVANEKLFF
TRBJ1-4 TRBV9 CASSVAGTGEEKLFF
TRBJ2-2 TRBV2 CASRGLADPTGELFF
TRBJ2-7 TRBV6-5 CASPDGTRRYEQYF
TRBJ1-2 TRBV25-1 CASSEYDYGYTF
TRBJ2-5 TRBV19 CASKTGGEETQYF
TRBJ1-5 TRBV27 CASSFGAYSNQPQHF
TRBJ2-1 TRBV27 CASSPGEPNNEQFF
TRBJ2-1 TRBV25-1 CASSGYGTGEYNEQFF
TRBJ1-1 TRBV15 CATSRADSLNTEAFF
TRBJ2-3 TRBV28 CASSFGDTQYF
TRBJ2-7 TRBV3-1/TRBV3-2 CASSHTGQDPYEQYF
TRBJ2-5 TRBV5-1 CASSLLLAAKETQYF
TRBJ1-4 TRBV13 CASSLGLGEKLFF
TRBJ1-1 TRBV2 CASTSTEAFF
TRBJ1-5 TRBV27 CASSSQGRSNQPQHF
TRBJ1-2 TRBV7-2 CASSLKQGAYGYTF